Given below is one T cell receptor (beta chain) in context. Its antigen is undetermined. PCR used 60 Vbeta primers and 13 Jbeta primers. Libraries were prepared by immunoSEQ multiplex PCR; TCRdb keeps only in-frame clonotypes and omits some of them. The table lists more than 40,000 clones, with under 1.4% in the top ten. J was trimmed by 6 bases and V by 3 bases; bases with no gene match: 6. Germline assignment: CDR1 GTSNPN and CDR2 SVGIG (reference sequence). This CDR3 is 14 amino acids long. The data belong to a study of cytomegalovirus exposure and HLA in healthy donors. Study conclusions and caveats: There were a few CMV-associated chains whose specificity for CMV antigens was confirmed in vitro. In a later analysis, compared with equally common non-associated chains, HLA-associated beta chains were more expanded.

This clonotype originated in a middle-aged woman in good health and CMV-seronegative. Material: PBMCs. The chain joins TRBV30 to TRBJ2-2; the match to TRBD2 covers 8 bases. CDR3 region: CAWRGLGRSGELFF. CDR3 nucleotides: TGTGCCTGGAGGGGACTAGGGAGGTCCGGGGAGCTGTTTTTT.